Each of the 2 T cell receptor beta chains below was sequenced from the same sample in a study of blood T cell repertoires in COVID-19 (dated by TCRdb to between 2020 and 2021). Library preparation was by the immunoSEQ multiplex PCR assay. In TCRdb, the immuneACCESS table is reduced to in-frame sequences with V and J assigned. These tables do not hold every clone; where another copy was compared, an unresolved V gene accounts for under half, and the others remain unexplained. The sample includes 200,000 to 250,000 clones, with roughly 90% observed a single time. The ten largest account for roughly 2% of the sample. Specimen: peripheral blood. These receptors all come from a woman aged 50 to 60 with acute or convalescent COVID-19.

The genes are TRBV7-9 and TRBJ1-1, with D unclear. With 3 bases removed from V and 1 base from J, the gap between germline ends came to 9 bases. CDR3 length: 14 residues. The germline V gene encodes CDR1 SEHNR and CDR2 FQNEAQ (reference sequence). The CDR3 sequence: CASSLYPPNTEAFF. DNA for the CDR3: TGTGCCAGCAGCTTGTATCCTCCGAACACTGAAGCTTTCTTT.

V is TRBV5-1 and J is TRBJ1-2; D possibly corresponds to TRBD1 (6 bases). The CDR3 consists of 13 residues. The V gene's germline CDR1 is SGHRS and CDR2 YFSETQ. CDR3 bases: TGCGTACGCAACAGGGCAGGGAACTATGGCTACACCTTC. It encodes CVRNRAGNYGYTF.